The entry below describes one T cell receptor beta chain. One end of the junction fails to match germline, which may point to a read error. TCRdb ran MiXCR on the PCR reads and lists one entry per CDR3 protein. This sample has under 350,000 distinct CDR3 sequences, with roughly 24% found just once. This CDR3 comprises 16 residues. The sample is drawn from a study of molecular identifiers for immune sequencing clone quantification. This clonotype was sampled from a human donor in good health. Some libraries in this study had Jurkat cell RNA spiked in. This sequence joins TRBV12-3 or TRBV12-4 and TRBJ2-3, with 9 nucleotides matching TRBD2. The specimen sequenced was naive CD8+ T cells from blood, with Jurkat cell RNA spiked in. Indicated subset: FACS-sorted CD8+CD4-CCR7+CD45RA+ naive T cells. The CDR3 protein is CANSLFLSGGTDTQYF. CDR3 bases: TGTGCCAACAGTCTTTTTTTAAGCGGGGGGACAGATACGCAGTATTTT.